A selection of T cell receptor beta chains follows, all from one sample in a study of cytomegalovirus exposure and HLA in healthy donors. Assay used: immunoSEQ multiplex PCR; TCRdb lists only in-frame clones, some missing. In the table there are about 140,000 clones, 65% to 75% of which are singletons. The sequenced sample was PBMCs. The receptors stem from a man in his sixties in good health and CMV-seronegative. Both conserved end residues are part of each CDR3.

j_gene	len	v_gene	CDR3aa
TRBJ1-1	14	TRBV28	CAVFGGAGNTEAFF
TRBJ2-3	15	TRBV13	CASSPRRLGTDTQYF
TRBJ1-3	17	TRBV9	CASSVDGGQSTGNTIYF
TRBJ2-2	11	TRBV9	CASSATGELFF
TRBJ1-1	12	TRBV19	CATFPDVGAAFF
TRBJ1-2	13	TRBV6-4	CASSRELNYGYTF
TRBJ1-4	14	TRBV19	CASRAASTNEKLFF
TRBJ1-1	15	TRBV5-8	CASSLVAPLNTEAFF
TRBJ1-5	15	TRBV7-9	CASSSRGDGNQPQHF
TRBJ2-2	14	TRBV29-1	CSVGTATNTGELFF
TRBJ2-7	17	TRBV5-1	CASSLALVMVGAYEQYF
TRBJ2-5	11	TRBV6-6	CASSYDREQYF
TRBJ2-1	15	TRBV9	CASTRDSSSDNEQFF
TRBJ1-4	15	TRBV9	CASSATGTGDEKLFF
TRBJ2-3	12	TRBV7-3	CASSQQGNTQYF
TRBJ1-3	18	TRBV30	CAWSPLGLERGQGNTIYF
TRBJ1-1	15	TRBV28	CASSWVQGGRTEAFF
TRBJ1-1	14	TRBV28	CASSGGVRQTEAFF
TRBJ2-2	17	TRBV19	CASSMKPPGTTAGELFF
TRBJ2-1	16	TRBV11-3	CASSLDRTGGGNEQFF
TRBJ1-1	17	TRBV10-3	CAISTDFGTGGGKEAFF
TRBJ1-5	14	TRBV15	CATSSRGGNQPQHF
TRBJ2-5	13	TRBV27	CASSLVGEGAQYF